This T cell receptor (beta chain) was profiled in a study of cytomegalovirus exposure and HLA in healthy donors. This clone came up a few times. Its matching antigen is unknown. Overall study findings and caveats: Later analysis suggested most CMV-associated TCR beta chains were HLA-restricted. It was shown in a later analysis that HLA-associated TCR beta chains were more clonally expanded than other, equally common chains. Within an earlier analysis, most TCR beta V segments proved productive either about 90% or about 30% of the time. Association of a missense DCLRE1C variant with TCR beta V- and J-gene trimming was reported in a later analysis.

There are 16 residues in the CDR3. Use of 60 Vbeta and 13 Jbeta primers characterized the PCR. Repertoires were generated with immunoSEQ multiplex PCR, while TCRdb's copy carries only in-frame clones and drops some. The repertoire holds approximately 86,000 clones, with roughly three quarters as singletons. This chain uses TRBV21-1 with TRBJ1-4; the listed D gene, TRBD1, was not tested against the DNA. TRBV21-1 is a pseudogene segment. Input material: PBMCs. This clonotype was sampled from a middle-aged man in good health and CMV-seronegative. The CDR3 here is CASSKSRDRANEKLFF. The CDR3 DNA reads as TGTGCCAGCAGCAAAAGTCGGGACAGGGCCAATGAAAAACTGTTTTTT.